The rows below give T cell receptor beta chains drawn from one sample of a study of blood T cell repertoires in COVID-19. Assay: immunoSEQ multiplex PCR; the TCRdb copy retains only in-frame clones and omits some. This sample yields roughly 72,000 clones, of which roughly 82% are seen a single time; about 13% belongs to the top ten. The specimen was peripheral blood. All receptors come from a woman aged 80 or older with acute or convalescent COVID-19. Each CDR3 is given with its conserved first and last residue. A D gene is named only where the DNA matches it firmly. Rows may omit the clone size; those that give it use once, few, many or a size class.

J gene,V gene,clone size,D gene,CDR3 length,CDR3 DNA,CDR3 protein
TRBJ1-1,TRBV3-1/TRBV3-2,.,TRBD1,15,TGTGCCAGCAGCACCACTGACAGGGCCAACACTGAAGCTTTCTTT,CASSTTDRANTEAFF
TRBJ2-1,TRBV5-6,.,TRBD2,14,TGTGCCAGCAGCTTTCTCGGGAGGGACAATGAGCAGTTCTTC,CASSFLGRDNEQFF
TRBJ2-3,TRBV30,.,.,13,TGTGCCTGGAGTGTACAGCGCACAGATACGCAGTATTTT,CAWSVQRTDTQYF
TRBJ1-1,TRBV6-1,.,.,12,TGTGCCAGCAGTGAAACCGGCACTGAAGCTTTCTTT,CASSETGTEAFF
TRBJ2-1,TRBV7-2,.,TRBD2,18,TGTGCCAGCAGCTTAGTCTCTAGCGGGTACCTCTCCTACAATGAGCAGTTCTTC,CASSLVSSGYLSYNEQFF
TRBJ2-7,TRBV19,.,TRBD2,14,TGTGCCAGTAGTAAGGGACTAGCGATCCACGAGCAGTACTTC,CASSKGLAIHEQYF
TRBJ2-3,TRBV20-1,once,.,16,TGCAGTGCTAGTAGGATTGCGGCGGGACTCACAGATACGCAGTATTTT,CSASRIAAGLTDTQYF
TRBJ1-5,TRBV10-3,.,.,12,TGTGCCATCGGCCAGGTTAATCAGCCCCAGCATTTT,CAIGQVNQPQHF
TRBJ1-2,TRBV24-1,.,TRBD1,15,TGTGCCACCAGTGAGGGACAGGACGGCCTCTATGGCTACACCTTC,CATSEGQDGLYGYTF
TRBJ1-2,TRBV12-3/TRBV12-4,.,.,13,TGTGCCAGCAGCCAGGACAGCTTCTATGGCTACACCTTC,CASSQDSFYGYTF
TRBJ1-2,TRBV6-2/TRBV6-3,.,.,13,TGTGCCAGCAGTTACGGCAGCGGGTTGGGCTACACCTTC,CASSYGSGLGYTF
TRBJ2-1,TRBV10-3,.,.,13,TGTGCCGCATCAGACACTCCCTACAATGAGCAGTTCTTC,CAASDTPYNEQFF
TRBJ1-3,TRBV28,few,TRBD1,15,TGTGCCAGCAGTGGACAGGGAAGGAATGGAAACACCATATATTTT,CASSGQGRNGNTIYF
TRBJ2-5,TRBV7-8,.,TRBD1,14,TGTGCCAGTGGCGACAGGGCTGGGAGAGAGACCCAGTACTTC,CASGDRAGRETQYF
TRBJ2-3,TRBV19,.,.,15,TGTGCCAGTAGTATATTGGCAGGGTTCACAGATACGCAGTATTTT,CASSILAGFTDTQYF
TRBJ1-2,TRBV6-5,.,.,14,TGTGCCAGCAGTTACTCGAAAGTCCCTAATGGCTACACCTTC,CASSYSKVPNGYTF
TRBJ2-7,TRBV5-1,.,.,14,TGCGCCAGCAGCTTGGCGGCACAGTCCTACGAGCAGTACTTC,CASSLAAQSYEQYF
TRBJ2-7,TRBV5-1,.,TRBD1,13,TGCGCCAGCAGTCCTCGGACAGGGCGCGAGCAGTACTTC,CASSPRTGREQYF
TRBJ2-7,TRBV9,few,.,13,TGTGCCAGCAGCGTAGAGGCAGTCGGGGAGCAGTACTTC,CASSVEAVGEQYF
TRBJ2-5,TRBV10-3,.,.,17,TGTGCCATCAGTGAGTCTAGAATACGACTTCCACAAGAGACCCAGTACTTC,CAISESRIRLPQETQYF
TRBJ2-2,TRBV12-5,few,.,13,TGTGCTAGTGGTTTAAAGCAGGACGGGGAGCTGTTTTTT,CASGLKQDGELFF
TRBJ1-1,TRBV2,.,.,15,TGTGCCAGCATTAGCCCGGGACTCCAAAACCCTGAAGCTTTCTTT,CASISPGLQNPEAFF
TRBJ2-2,TRBV6-2/TRBV6-3,.,.,17,TGTGCCAGCAGTCCCCTAAAGGGGATATTGAACACCGGGGAGCTGTTTTTT,CASSPLKGILNTGELFF
TRBJ2-1,TRBV18,few,TRBD2,14,TGTGCCAGCTCACCGACTAGCTTAGGAGCTGAGCAGTTCTTC,CASSPTSLGAEQFF
TRBJ1-2,TRBV19,.,.,11,TGTGCCAGTAGTGGGGCCTATGGCTACACCTTC,CASSGAYGYTF
TRBJ2-7,TRBV25-1,.,.,13,TGTGCCAGCAGTGATCGGAGGCCGGGGGAGCAGTACTTC,CASSDRRPGEQYF
TRBJ1-5,TRBV5-4,.,.,13,TGTGCCAGCAGCTTGTGGGGAGGTCAGCCCCAGCATTTT,CASSLWGGQPQHF
TRBJ2-7,TRBV5-1,.,.,16,TGCGCCAGCAGCCCCGGCCAGGTATTTATTTCCTACGAGCAGTACTTC,CASSPGQVFISYEQYF